The rows below give T cell receptor beta chains drawn from one sample of a study of vaccination and CD4 T cells after COVID-19. TCRdb recomputed calls from the PCR reads with MiXCR, one row per CDR3 protein. This sample has more than 10,000 distinct CDR3 sequences; around a third occur once, and the top ten carry about a sixth. No cognate antigen is known for these TCRs. The sample taken for sequencing was cultured CD4+ T cells from blood. Receptors originate from a human donor with COVID-19. CDR3s include the opening cysteine and the closing phenylalanine or tryptophan. Fields, in order: D gene, clone size, J gene, V gene, CDR3 DNA, CDR3 protein. The D gene is left open where the match is weak. Not all rows give a size; the values are once, few, many and, for expanded clones, a class.

d_gene: -
abundance: few
j_gene: TRBJ1-4
v_gene: TRBV7-6
CDR3nt: TGTGCCAGCAGCCCCATTGGTGTGGGTGAAAAACTGTTTTTT
CDR3aa: CASSPIGVGEKLFF

d_gene: -
abundance: -
j_gene: TRBJ1-2
v_gene: TRBV25-1
CDR3nt: TGTGCCAGCAGTGACCCTGGATTGTCGGACTATGGCTACACCTTC
CDR3aa: CASSDPGLSDYGYTF

d_gene: -
abundance: -
j_gene: TRBJ1-3
v_gene: TRBV7-2
CDR3nt: TGTGCCAGCAGCTTAGAGGCAAGGAACACCATATATTTT
CDR3aa: CASSLEARNTIYF

d_gene: -
abundance: few
j_gene: TRBJ1-6
v_gene: TRBV7-8
CDR3nt: TGTGCCAGCAGCTTAAGGGTCGCCGGAAGCTCCTATAATTCACCCCTCCACTTT
CDR3aa: CASSLRVAGSSYNSPLHF

d_gene: -
abundance: -
j_gene: TRBJ2-7
v_gene: TRBV28
CDR3nt: TGTGCCAGCACGGACAGTGCCTACGAGCAGTACTTC
CDR3aa: CASTDSAYEQYF

d_gene: -
abundance: -
j_gene: TRBJ2-5
v_gene: TRBV7-2
CDR3nt: TGTGCCAGCAGCTCCTCTAGCCCAGAGGCCCAGTACTTC
CDR3aa: CASSSSSPEAQYF

d_gene: -
abundance: -
j_gene: TRBJ1-2
v_gene: TRBV10-3
CDR3nt: TGTGCCATCAGCGGGTCTGCGGACGCCGCATATGGCTACACCTTC
CDR3aa: CAISGSADAAYGYTF

d_gene: -
abundance: -
j_gene: TRBJ1-3
v_gene: TRBV9
CDR3nt: TGTGCCAGCAGCGCGCATTTCGGGAGGGCCTCTGGAAACACCATATATTTT
CDR3aa: CASSAHFGRASGNTIYF

d_gene: -
abundance: few
j_gene: TRBJ1-2
v_gene: TRBV6-1
CDR3nt: TGTGCCAGCTCTTTCGAGCCTGGGTATGGCTACACCTTC
CDR3aa: CASSFEPGYGYTF

d_gene: -
abundance: -
j_gene: TRBJ1-5
v_gene: TRBV11-3
CDR3nt: TGTGCCAGCAGCTTAAGTCATGGGCAGCCCCAGCATTTT
CDR3aa: CASSLSHGQPQHF

d_gene: TRBD1
abundance: few
j_gene: TRBJ1-3
v_gene: TRBV6-5
CDR3nt: TGTGCCAGCAGTTACTCTGGACAGGGCGCCTCTGGAAACACCATATATTTT
CDR3aa: CASSYSGQGASGNTIYF

d_gene: TRBD1
abundance: large
j_gene: TRBJ1-2
v_gene: TRBV14
CDR3nt: TGTGCCAGCAGCCAAATACAGGGGGCTGGCTACACCTTC
CDR3aa: CASSQIQGAGYTF

d_gene: TRBD2
abundance: -
j_gene: TRBJ2-7
v_gene: TRBV20-1
CDR3nt: TGCAGTGCTCAAACGAGGGCTAGCGGGGGCTACGAGCAGTACTTC
CDR3aa: CSAQTRASGGYEQYF

d_gene: -
abundance: few
j_gene: TRBJ1-3
v_gene: TRBV6-1
CDR3nt: TGTGCCAGCAGTGCTTTCTCTGGAAACACCATATATTTT
CDR3aa: CASSAFSGNTIYF

d_gene: TRBD2
abundance: few
j_gene: TRBJ2-1
v_gene: TRBV2
CDR3nt: TGTGCCTCCAAGACTAGCGGGGGATCAAATGAGCAGTTCTTC
CDR3aa: CASKTSGGSNEQFF

d_gene: TRBD2
abundance: -
j_gene: TRBJ2-7
v_gene: TRBV20-1
CDR3nt: TGCAGTGCTAGAGCCCCTAGCGGGGGGGGATTCGGCTACGAGCAGTACTTC
CDR3aa: CSARAPSGGGFGYEQYF

d_gene: -
abundance: -
j_gene: TRBJ1-1
v_gene: TRBV6-5
CDR3nt: TGTGCCAGCAGTTATGATGCCCTAACAGGGAACACTGAAGCTTTCTTT
CDR3aa: CASSYDALTGNTEAFF

d_gene: -
abundance: -
j_gene: TRBJ1-1
v_gene: TRBV27
CDR3nt: TGTGCCAGCAAGATCAACAGACGGAACACTGAAGCTTTCTTT
CDR3aa: CASKINRRNTEAFF

d_gene: -
abundance: few
j_gene: TRBJ2-2
v_gene: TRBV5-4
CDR3nt: TGTGCCAGCAGTCAGGGATTTAGCACCGGGGAGCTGTTTTTT
CDR3aa: CASSQGFSTGELFF

d_gene: TRBD1
abundance: -
j_gene: TRBJ2-7
v_gene: TRBV5-1
CDR3nt: TGCGCCAGCAGCTTGACCGACAGGGACGAGCAGTACTTC
CDR3aa: CASSLTDRDEQYF

d_gene: -
abundance: -
j_gene: TRBJ1-6
v_gene: TRBV28
CDR3nt: TGTGCCAGCAGTGCCCCCCGGGACACTAGATCACCCCTCCACTTT
CDR3aa: CASSAPRDTRSPLHF

d_gene: TRBD1
abundance: few
j_gene: TRBJ1-1
v_gene: TRBV7-9
CDR3nt: TGTGCCAGCAGCTTAGACACCGGGACAGGGGACACTGAAGCTTTCTTT
CDR3aa: CASSLDTGTGDTEAFF

d_gene: -
abundance: -
j_gene: TRBJ2-7
v_gene: TRBV4-3
CDR3nt: TGCGCCAGCAGCCAAGATTTGGGTCCAGCCAACTACGAGCAGTACTTC
CDR3aa: CASSQDLGPANYEQYF

d_gene: -
abundance: -
j_gene: TRBJ2-5
v_gene: TRBV7-2
CDR3nt: TGTGCCAGCAGCTTCCCCGGCCCTCAAGAGACCCAGTACTTC
CDR3aa: CASSFPGPQETQYF

d_gene: -
abundance: -
j_gene: TRBJ1-1
v_gene: TRBV19
CDR3nt: TGTGCCAGTAGTCGGGCGTCTAACACTGAAGCTTTCTTT
CDR3aa: CASSRASNTEAFF

d_gene: -
abundance: -
j_gene: TRBJ2-3
v_gene: TRBV10-2
CDR3nt: TGCGCCAGCAGTCAGACAGATACGCAGTATTTT
CDR3aa: CASSQTDTQYF

d_gene: -
abundance: -
j_gene: TRBJ1-6
v_gene: TRBV10-3
CDR3nt: TGTGCCATCAGTGAGTCCCAGCTCCCTAATTCACCCCTCCACTTT
CDR3aa: CAISESQLPNSPLHF

d_gene: TRBD1
abundance: few
j_gene: TRBJ1-5
v_gene: TRBV6-5
CDR3nt: TGTGCCAGCAGTTCCACCGGGACAGGGATTGGGGGAAATCAGCCCCAGCATTTT
CDR3aa: CASSSTGTGIGGNQPQHF

d_gene: -
abundance: -
j_gene: TRBJ2-3
v_gene: TRBV6-2/TRBV6-3
CDR3nt: TGTGCCGGCAGTTACGGGGACTTCACAGATACGCAGTATTTT
CDR3aa: CAGSYGDFTDTQYF

d_gene: -
abundance: -
j_gene: TRBJ2-1
v_gene: TRBV5-5
CDR3nt: TGTGCCAGCAGCGTGGGATGGGACAATGAGCAGTTCTTC
CDR3aa: CASSVGWDNEQFF

d_gene: -
abundance: -
j_gene: TRBJ2-5
v_gene: TRBV2
CDR3nt: TGTGCCAGGGGTTATTGGGGGGAGACCCAGTACTTC
CDR3aa: CARGYWGETQYF

d_gene: -
abundance: -
j_gene: TRBJ2-7
v_gene: TRBV6-1
CDR3nt: TGTGCCAGCAGATTGACAGAATACGAGCAGTACTTC
CDR3aa: CASRLTEYEQYF

d_gene: -
abundance: -
j_gene: TRBJ2-3
v_gene: TRBV18
CDR3nt: TGTGCCAGCTCACCACAGGTCTTCCCAGATACGCAGTATTTT
CDR3aa: CASSPQVFPDTQYF

d_gene: TRBD2
abundance: -
j_gene: TRBJ2-2
v_gene: TRBV19
CDR3nt: TGTGCCAGTAGCATAGCGGGGGCCAACACCGGGGAGCTGTTTTTT
CDR3aa: CASSIAGANTGELFF

d_gene: TRBD1
abundance: few
j_gene: TRBJ1-2
v_gene: TRBV29-1
CDR3nt: TGCAGCTTCAATGGGGACAGGCCGTATGGCTACACCTTC
CDR3aa: CSFNGDRPYGYTF

d_gene: -
abundance: -
j_gene: TRBJ1-5
v_gene: TRBV20-1
CDR3nt: TGCAGTGCTATCAACCCCGCAGGGGTACAGCCCCAGCATTTT
CDR3aa: CSAINPAGVQPQHF

d_gene: -
abundance: -
j_gene: TRBJ2-5
v_gene: TRBV19
CDR3nt: TGTGCCAGTAGTATGGGACCGAAACAAGAGACCCAGTACTTC
CDR3aa: CASSMGPKQETQYF

d_gene: TRBD1
abundance: -
j_gene: TRBJ1-4
v_gene: TRBV7-2
CDR3nt: TGTGCCAGCGGAAAGGGACAGACAACAACTAATGAAAAACTGTTTTTT
CDR3aa: CASGKGQTTTNEKLFF

d_gene: -
abundance: few
j_gene: TRBJ2-1
v_gene: TRBV12-3/TRBV12-4
CDR3nt: TGTGCCAGCAGCCGGGGATGGCGTGGTGAGCAGTTCTTC
CDR3aa: CASSRGWRGEQFF

d_gene: -
abundance: -
j_gene: TRBJ1-3
v_gene: TRBV10-1
CDR3nt: TGCGCCAGCAGTGATTCACAGGGATCTGGAAACACCATATATTTT
CDR3aa: CASSDSQGSGNTIYF

d_gene: -
abundance: -
j_gene: TRBJ1-4
v_gene: TRBV20-1
CDR3nt: TGCAGTGCAAGAAGGGGGAATGAAAAACTGTTTTTT
CDR3aa: CSARRGNEKLFF

d_gene: -
abundance: -
j_gene: TRBJ2-3
v_gene: TRBV7-9
CDR3nt: TGTGCCAGCAGCTTGGACCCAACCGTTGATACGCAGTATTTT
CDR3aa: CASSLDPTVDTQYF

d_gene: -
abundance: -
j_gene: TRBJ2-1
v_gene: TRBV6-1
CDR3nt: TGTGCCAGCAGCCAAAGGGGGGGTGGTACAGGGACATACAATGAGCAGTTCTTC
CDR3aa: CASSQRGGGTGTYNEQFF

d_gene: TRBD2
abundance: few
j_gene: TRBJ2-3
v_gene: TRBV6-1
CDR3nt: TGTGCCAGCAGGGGACTAGCTTCGGATACGCAGTATTTT
CDR3aa: CASRGLASDTQYF

d_gene: -
abundance: few
j_gene: TRBJ2-7
v_gene: TRBV20-1
CDR3nt: TGCAGTGCTAGCCCGGTAACCGGGTTTTCCTACGAGCAGTACTTC
CDR3aa: CSASPVTGFSYEQYF

d_gene: -
abundance: few
j_gene: TRBJ2-7
v_gene: TRBV6-1
CDR3nt: TGTGCCAGCAGCAACACAGCAGCTCCCTACGAGCAGTACTTC
CDR3aa: CASSNTAAPYEQYF

d_gene: -
abundance: large
j_gene: TRBJ2-3
v_gene: TRBV7-9
CDR3nt: TGTGCGGGGGCGGGGGCTAGCACAGATACGCAGTATTTT
CDR3aa: CAGAGASTDTQYF

d_gene: -
abundance: -
j_gene: TRBJ1-1
v_gene: TRBV6-2/TRBV6-3
CDR3nt: TGTGCCAGCAGTCACCGACCTCAAGGGACGGTGAACACTGAAGCTTTCTTT
CDR3aa: CASSHRPQGTVNTEAFF

d_gene: -
abundance: -
j_gene: TRBJ1-1
v_gene: TRBV12-3/TRBV12-4
CDR3nt: TGTGCCAGCAGTTTGACGCTGACTGAAGCTTTCTTT
CDR3aa: CASSLTLTEAFF

d_gene: TRBD1
abundance: -
j_gene: TRBJ2-1
v_gene: TRBV6-4
CDR3nt: TGTGCCAGCAGTGACTCAGGGACAGGGGGAAATGAGCAGTTCTTC
CDR3aa: CASSDSGTGGNEQFF

d_gene: -
abundance: -
j_gene: TRBJ1-4
v_gene: TRBV2
CDR3nt: TGTGCCAGCAGTGAAGTGGATGAAAAACTGTTTTTT
CDR3aa: CASSEVDEKLFF

d_gene: -
abundance: -
j_gene: TRBJ2-5
v_gene: TRBV19
CDR3nt: TGTGCCAGTAGTATTAAAAGGGGCGAGACCCAGTACTTC
CDR3aa: CASSIKRGETQYF